The rows below give T cell receptor beta chains drawn from one sample of a study of technical replicates of blood from a few donors. Sequenced by immunoSEQ multiplex PCR; TCRdb stores in-frame clones only, minus some. Of about 76,000 clones in the sample, 85% to 95% were seen once. The sample was T cells isolated from PBMCs. These receptors all come from a human donor in good health. CDR3s include the opening cysteine and the closing phenylalanine or tryptophan. D genes are given only for firm matches. Part of the rows lack a size; the others show once, few, many or a class for expanded clones.

>TRBJ2-2|TRBV7-3|-|-
TGTGCCAGCAGCGGACTGCACACCGGGGAGCTGTTTTTT
CASSGLHTGELFF
>TRBJ2-7|TRBV10-3|-|-
TGTGCCATCAGTGATACGGGACTCCCTTACGAGCAGTACTTC
CAISDTGLPYEQYF
>TRBJ2-6|TRBV7-9|TRBD1|-
TGTGCCAGCAGTTTAGGACAGGGGATTTCTGGGGCCAACGTCCTGACTTTC
CASSLGQGISGANVLTF
>TRBJ2-2|TRBV9|-|-
TGTGCCAGCAGCGTATTACTGGTCTCCGAGGGGCTGTTTTTT
CASSVLLVSEGLFF
>TRBJ1-2|TRBV27|-|-
TGTGCCAGCAGTTTCGCGTCTTCGGGTGGCTACACCTTC
CASSFASSGGYTF
>TRBJ2-7|TRBV15|-|-
TGTGCCACCAGCAGAGATATTGGAGTTTACGAGCAGTACTTC
CATSRDIGVYEQYF
>TRBJ1-1|TRBV5-4|TRBD1|-
TGTGCCAGCAGCTTGGGACAGGGGGCCACTGAAGCTTTCTTT
CASSLGQGATEAFF
>TRBJ2-5|TRBV7-2|-|-
TGTGCCAGCAGCCGTCCCCAAGAGACCCAGTACTTC
CASSRPQETQYF
>TRBJ1-5|TRBV7-2|TRBD1|once
TGTGCCAGCAGCTTAGGGACAGGGGGTAGGAAGCCCCAGCATTTT
CASSLGTGGRKPQHF
>TRBJ2-1|TRBV29-1|TRBD1|once
TGCAGCGGGGTGGGGGGACAGGCATACAATGAGCAGTTCTTC
CSGVGGQAYNEQFF
>TRBJ1-2|TRBV28|-|-
TGTGCCAGCAGTTTCCGAGGCATCTATATGGGTGGCTACACCTTC
CASSFRGIYMGGYTF
>TRBJ2-5|TRBV5-5|-|-
TGTGCCAGCAGAAGCGAGCAGGGACAAGAGACCCAGTACTTC
CASRSEQGQETQYF
>TRBJ1-1|TRBV15|-|-
TGTGCCACCAGCAGAGATATGTCAGCGGAAGCTTTCTTT
CATSRDMSAEAFF
>TRBJ1-4|TRBV6-1|-|-
TGTGCCAGCAGTGAAGGGGGCAGGGAGGGATTTGCAACTAATGAAAAACTGTTTTTT
CASSEGGREGFATNEKLFF
>TRBJ1-1|TRBV18|TRBD1|-
TGTGCCAGCTCCCCCACCGGGACAGATGTAGAAGCTTTCTTT
CASSPTGTDVEAFF
>TRBJ2-7|TRBV6-5|-|-
TGTGCCGTTAGCACGGACTCCTACGAGCAGTACTTC
CAVSTDSYEQYF
>TRBJ2-7|TRBV19|TRBD1|-
TGTGCCAGTAGTCGACAGGGGAGGCTTTACGAGCAGTACTTC
CASSRQGRLYEQYF
>TRBJ1-5|TRBV10-2|-|-
TGCGCCAGCAGTGAGTGGAGTACCAATCAGCCCCAGCATTTT
CASSEWSTNQPQHF
>TRBJ2-7|TRBV5-1|TRBD2|-
TGCGCCAGCAGCACTGGTGTGGCTAGCGGGAATTGGGAGCAGTACTTC
CASSTGVASGNWEQYF
>TRBJ1-2|TRBV19|-|-
TGTGCCAGTAGTATGGAATGGACAGACGGCTACACCTTC
CASSMEWTDGYTF
>TRBJ2-1|TRBV20-1|TRBD1|-
TGCAGTGCTGAACAGGGGAATGAGCAGTTCTTC
CSAEQGNEQFF
>TRBJ2-7|TRBV28|-|-
TGTGCCAGCAGTTTAGCGGCGGGATTTGCCTACGAGCAGTACTTC
CASSLAAGFAYEQYF
>TRBJ1-1|TRBV9|-|-
TGTGCCAGCAGCGTAGATAGCTGGGCAGAGGAGGACACTGAAGCTTTCTTT
CASSVDSWAEEDTEAFF
>TRBJ1-3|TRBV19|-|-
TGTGCCACCCGGAGTCCGTACTCTGGAAACACCATATATTTT
CATRSPYSGNTIYF
>TRBJ2-1|TRBV29-1|TRBD2|-
TGCAGCGTTGATAGCGGGACCTACAATGAGCAGTTCTTC
CSVDSGTYNEQFF
>TRBJ1-5|TRBV19|-|-
TGTGCCAGTAGTGAACAGGGCACCCAGCCCCAGCATTTT
CASSEQGTQPQHF
>TRBJ2-7|TRBV4-1|TRBD1|-
TGCGCCAGCAGCCAATTCGCCGGGACAGGTTCCTACGAGCAGTACTTC
CASSQFAGTGSYEQYF
>TRBJ1-3|TRBV18|-|-
TGTGCCAGCTCACAAAGAGGGACAAACGGAGACACCATATATTTT
CASSQRGTNGDTIYF
>TRBJ2-1|TRBV19|-|once
TGTGCCAGTAGTATAAGTGGCGGAGGGGACTCCTACAATGAGCAGTTCTTC
CASSISGGGDSYNEQFF
>TRBJ2-5|TRBV6-5|TRBD2|once
TGTGCCAGCAGTCAATTACTAGCGGGAGAGACCCAGTACTTC
CASSQLLAGETQYF
>TRBJ2-1|TRBV7-8|TRBD2|-
TGTGCCAGCAGCTTAGCGAGGTCTAGCGGGAGCGGTGAGCAGTTCTTC
CASSLARSSGSGEQFF
>TRBJ1-4|TRBV30|TRBD1|-
TGTGCCTGGAGTCCTCTCCGCGGGACAGGGGGTGAAAAACTGTTTTTT
CAWSPLRGTGGEKLFF
>TRBJ1-1|TRBV27|TRBD1|-
TGTGCCAGCAGTTTAGACAGGGAGGCGGTCACTGAAGCTTTCTTT
CASSLDREAVTEAFF
>TRBJ1-4|TRBV25-1|-|once
TGTGCCAGCAGGTATTCAACTAATGAAAAACTGTTTTTT
CASRYSTNEKLFF
>TRBJ2-3|TRBV7-3|TRBD1|-
TGTGCCAGCAGCATGGGACAGGGGACAGATACGCAGTATTTT
CASSMGQGTDTQYF